Described below is a single T cell receptor (beta chain) sequence and its context. This record comes from a study of shared clonotypes between healthy human individuals. The CDR3 totals 14 residues. CDR1 is LNHNV, CDR2 YYDKDF, per germline (reference sequence). Trimming took off 4 bases at V and 4 bases at J, with 14 bases between the two ends. Some clones are missing from TCRdb's copy, which holds only in-frame ones; the method was immunoSEQ multiplex PCR. Counted here are some 2,500,000 clones, 93% occurring once; the ten biggest clones make up approximately 0.35%. The J gene is TRBJ2-7, the V gene TRBV15; D gene unclear. The sequence came from a man aged 18 to 35 in good health. Some clones in this sample may be carry-over from other donors' samples. Sequenced sample: naive CD4+ T cells from PBMCs. Specified subset: CD45RA+ positively selected. This CDR3 is CATSMRQDVYEQYF. CDR3 nucleotide sequence: TGTGCCACCAGCATGAGGCAGGATGTGTACGAGCAGTACTTC. Filled out from reference TRBV15 and TRBJ2-7, the complete variable domain reads DAMVIQNPRYQVTQFGKPVTLSCSQTLNHNVMYWYQQKSSQAPKLLFHYYDKDFNNEADTPDNFQSRRPNTSFCFLDIRSPGLGDTAMYLCATSMRQDVYEQYFGPGTRLTVT.